The clone carrying this TCR beta chain came up many times. TCRdb independently ran MiXCR on the multiplex PCR reads; one entry per CDR3 protein. Among some 250,000 distinct CDR3 sequences listed, less than 45% were seen once. This record belongs to a study of breast tumors, draining lymph nodes, adjacent tissues. Samples came from axillary lymph nodes draining the breast cancer. Germline CDR1 WSHSY, CDR2 SAAADI. Trimming stripped 0 bases from V and 6 bases from J, with 5 bases between. The CDR3 consists of 13 residues. V usage is TRBV10-2 and J usage is TRBJ1-4; no reliable D call. Sequenced sample: axillary lymph node tissue. The TCR sequence derives from a female donor with breast cancer. Some clones in this sample may be carry-over from other donors' samples. This chain's CDR3 is CASSESGDEKLFF. In DNA form, the CDR3 reads TGCGCCAGCAGTGAGTCCGGGGATGAAAAACTGTTTTTT.